A selection of T cell receptor beta chains follows, all from one sample in a study of cytomegalovirus exposure and HLA in healthy donors. Libraries were prepared by immunoSEQ multiplex PCR; TCRdb keeps only in-frame clonotypes and omits some of them. The sample holds 250,000 to 350,000 clones, 80% to 90% seen once. The source material was PBMCs. Receptors originate from a man aged 35-49 years in good health and CMV-seropositive. Each CDR3 is given with its conserved first and last residue. Fields, in order: CDR3 DNA, CDR3 protein, V gene, CDR3 length, clone size, D gene, J gene. D genes are given only for firm matches. Expanded clones get a size class; other rows say once, few or many, or leave the size out.

TGTGCCAGCAGTTTAGGCAATTCACCCCTCCACTTT CASSLGNSPLHF TRBV27 12 - - TRBJ1-6
TGTGCTAGTGGTTTGTTTACAGGGGGTTACACTGAAGCTTTCTTT CASGLFTGGYTEAFF TRBV12-5 15 once TRBD1 TRBJ1-1
TGTGCCAGCTCACCCGTCGCAGGGGGCGACTATGGCTACACCTTC CASSPVAGGDYGYTF TRBV18 15 - TRBD1 TRBJ1-2
TGTGCCAGCAGTGAAGAGCGACTAGCGGGAGGGGAGACCCAGTACTTC CASSEERLAGGETQYF TRBV2 16 - TRBD2 TRBJ2-5
TGTGCCAGCAGCCAGACCGGGACAGGGGGCGTCAACTATGGCTACACCTTC CASSQTGTGGVNYGYTF TRBV5-5 17 - TRBD1 TRBJ1-2
TGCAGCGTTGAACGGGGGGCGCAAGGCAATGAGCAGTTCTTC CSVERGAQGNEQFF TRBV29-1 14 - - TRBJ2-1
TGTGCCAGCGGCTTTGGCGGGAGTAGGTCAGATACGCAGTATTTT CASGFGGSRSDTQYF TRBV19 15 - TRBD2 TRBJ2-3
TGTGCCAGCAGCGGGACAGGGGAGACCCAGTACTTC CASSGTGETQYF TRBV7-9 12 - TRBD1 TRBJ2-5
TGTGCCAGCAGCGTCGGAGGCGGACTAGCGGGAGAGCAGTTCTTC CASSVGGGLAGEQFF TRBV9 15 - TRBD2 TRBJ2-1
TGTGCCAGCAGCTTCGAGGGTTGGGGTTTCCCAGATACGCAGTATTTT CASSFEGWGFPDTQYF TRBV5-4 16 - - TRBJ2-3
TGTGCCAGCAGCTACTTAGCGGGCCCAAAAGAGACCCAGTACTTC CASSYLAGPKETQYF TRBV7-6 15 once TRBD2 TRBJ2-5
TGTGCCAGCAGTTGGAGGTCTTACGAGCAGTACTTC CASSWRSYEQYF TRBV2 12 - - TRBJ2-7
TGCAGCGTCCTATGGGTACAGGGGAGCGGAAACACCATATATTTT CSVLWVQGSGNTIYF TRBV29-1 15 - TRBD1 TRBJ1-3
TGTGCCAGTAGTACTACGGGAGGCGAGCAGTACTTC CASSTTGGEQYF TRBV19 12 - TRBD2 TRBJ2-7
TGTGCCAGCAGCTTATTCCGGGACAGAGAAGCTTTCTTT CASSLFRDREAFF TRBV11-3 13 - TRBD1 TRBJ1-1
TGCGCCAGCGATCGCCGGGACTCCCTGGAGACCCAGTACTTC CASDRRDSLETQYF TRBV5-1 14 - - TRBJ2-5
TGTGCCAGCACCCTGGGGGGTGGCCGCGGGGCCAACGTCCTGACTTTC CASTLGGGRGANVLTF TRBV28 16 - - TRBJ2-6
TGCGCCAGCAGCTTGCCCCTCGGGACAGTCCAAGAGACCCAGTACTTC CASSLPLGTVQETQYF TRBV5-1 16 - TRBD1 TRBJ2-5
TGTGCCAGCAGCGTATGGAGGGTGGGTGGCACTGAAGCTTTCTTT CASSVWRVGGTEAFF TRBV7-2 15 - - TRBJ1-1
TGTGCCAGCAGCCGAGGGGGGACAGCTAACTATGGCTACACCTTC CASSRGGTANYGYTF TRBV28 15 once TRBD1 TRBJ1-2
TGTGCCAGCAGCGCACCAGGGTTTCTCCAGCCCCAGCATTTT CASSAPGFLQPQHF TRBV2 14 - - TRBJ1-5
TGTGCCAGCAGCCACGGTTTCAGGGGGCCCGGAAACACCATATATTTT CASSHGFRGPGNTIYF TRBV7-9 16 - TRBD1 TRBJ1-3
TGCAGCGTTGAAGGGCTAGCCACTGACACAGATACGCAGTATTTT CSVEGLATDTDTQYF TRBV29-1 15 - - TRBJ2-3
TGTGCCAGCTCACCGTTTTCTAGCGGTCCCCGCAATACGCAGTATTTT CASSPFSSGPRNTQYF TRBV18 16 - TRBD2 TRBJ2-3
TGTGCCAGCAGTTTCCCGGGAGCCTACAATGAGCAGTTCTTC CASSFPGAYNEQFF TRBV27 14 - - TRBJ2-1
TGTGCCAGCAGTTCCCTAGCGGGAGGGCCCGGTGAGCAGTTCTTC CASSSLAGGPGEQFF TRBV27 15 - TRBD2 TRBJ2-1
TGCGCCAGCAGACTGACAGGGGAAAATTCACCCCTCCACTTT CASRLTGENSPLHF TRBV5-1 14 - TRBD1 TRBJ1-6